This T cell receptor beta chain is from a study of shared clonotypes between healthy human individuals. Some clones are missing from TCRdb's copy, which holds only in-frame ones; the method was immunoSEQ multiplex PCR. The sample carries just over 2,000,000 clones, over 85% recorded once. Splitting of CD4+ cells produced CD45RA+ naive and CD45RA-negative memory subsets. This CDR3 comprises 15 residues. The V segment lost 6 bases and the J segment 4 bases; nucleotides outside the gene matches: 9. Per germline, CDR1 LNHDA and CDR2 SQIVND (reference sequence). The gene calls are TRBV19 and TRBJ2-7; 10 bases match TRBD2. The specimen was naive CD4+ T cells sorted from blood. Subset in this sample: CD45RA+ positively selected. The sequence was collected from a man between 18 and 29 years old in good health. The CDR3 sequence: CASRNSRLAGYEQYF. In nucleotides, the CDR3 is TGTGCCAGTAGGAACAGTAGACTAGCGGGTTACGAGCAGTACTTC.